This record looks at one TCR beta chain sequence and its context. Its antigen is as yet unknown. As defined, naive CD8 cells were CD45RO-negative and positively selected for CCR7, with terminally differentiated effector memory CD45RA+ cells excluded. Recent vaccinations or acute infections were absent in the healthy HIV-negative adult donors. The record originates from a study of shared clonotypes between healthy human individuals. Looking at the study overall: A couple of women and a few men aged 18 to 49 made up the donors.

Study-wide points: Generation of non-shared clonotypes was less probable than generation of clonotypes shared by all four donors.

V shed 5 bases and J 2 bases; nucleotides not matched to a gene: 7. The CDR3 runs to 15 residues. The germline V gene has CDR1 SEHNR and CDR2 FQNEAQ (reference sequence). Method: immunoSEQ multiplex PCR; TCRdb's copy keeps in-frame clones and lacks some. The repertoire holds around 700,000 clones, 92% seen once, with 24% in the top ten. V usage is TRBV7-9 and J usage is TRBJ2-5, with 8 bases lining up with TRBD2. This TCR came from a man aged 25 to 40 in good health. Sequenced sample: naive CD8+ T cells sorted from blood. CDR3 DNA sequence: TGTGCCAGCAGCCCGCCACTAGCGGAACAAGAGACCCAGTACTTC. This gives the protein CASSPPLAEQETQYF.